This T cell receptor beta chain was retrieved from a study of CD8 T cells in ankylosing spondylitis. This CDR3 has 18 residues. Germline lookup yields CDR1 KGHSH and CDR2 LQKENI. V was shortened by 5 bases and J by 0 bases, with 20 bases between the two germline ends. TCRdb used MiXCR to reprocess the 5' RACE reads, holding one entry per CDR3 protein. The sample holds roughly 180,000 distinct CDR3 sequences, around a tenth seen once. Study outcomes and limitations: Blood of patients with ankylosing spondylitis appeared to be characterized by a TCR beta motif of eight highly homologous variants.

As concerns this clonotype: The antigen is undetermined.

This sequence joins TRBV18 and TRBJ2-1; D not resolved. This receptor was identified in a female donor with ankylosing spondylitis or in good health (not recorded which). Specimen: blood, either unsorted or a sorted T cell fraction (not recorded which). CDR3 loop: CASSGENTDSSSYNEQFF. The CDR3 region has the DNA TGTGCCAGCTCAGGCGAGAACACAGACTCCAGCTCCTACAATGAGCAGTTCTTC.